The clone carrying this TCR beta chain was detected ten times or more. The antigen remains unidentified. Each CDR3 protein gets one entry after TCRdb re-called the reads with MiXCR. The sample holds 550,000 to 700,000 distinct CDR3 sequences, roughly 43% seen once. These data originate in a study of T cell repertoires in cytomegalovirus infection. Study-wide background: HLA-C-restricted CMV epitopes, recently identified, and well-studied HLA-B-restricted ones were used by the study. Through public TCR beta signatures, both CMV infection and matching HLA type were indicated.

V was pared by 1 base and J by 6 bases, with 11 bases between. This CDR3 has 14 residues. Germline V lookup: CDR1 SGHVS, CDR2 FQNEAQ. Study-wide findings and caveats: CMV-specific TCR beta clonotypes restricted by HLA-C dominated the ex vivo response. Cumulated frequencies of public TCR beta families served to identify carriers of CMV plus the relevant HLA.

The chain is built from TRBV7-8 and TRBJ2-3; a weak D match, TRBD2 (6 bases). The sequences come from cultured PBMCs, collected from culture after CMV antigen stimulation. The receptor was isolated from a human donor in good health (CMV status not recorded). Some clones in this sample may be carry-over from other donors' samples. In DNA form, the CDR3 reads TGTGCCAGCAGCTTAGATGTTGCGGGGGATACGCAGTATTTT. It is translated as CASSLDVAGDTQYF.